Described below is a single T cell receptor beta chain sequence and its context. The sample belongs to a study of blood T cell repertoires in COVID-19. Some clones are missing from TCRdb's copy, which holds only in-frame ones; the method was immunoSEQ multiplex PCR. The sample records 100,000 or so clones, 65% to 90% being singletons. The V and J ends lost 7 bases and 1 base respectively, with 10 bases between them. The germline CDR1 and CDR2 sequences are LNHDA and SQIVND (reference sequence). The CDR3 is 13 amino acids. The material sequenced was peripheral blood. The chain has TRBV19 and TRBJ2-5; D possibly corresponds to TRBD1 (5 bases). The TCR comes from a man between 45 and 60 years old with acute or convalescent COVID-19. DNA of the CDR3: TGTGCCAGTAATCAGGGTCTCCAAGAGACCCAGTACTTC. It codes for CASNQGLQETQYF.